This is a list of T cell receptor beta chains from one sample in a study of blood T cell repertoires in COVID-19. The assay was immunoSEQ multiplex PCR, and TCRdb's table has in-frame clones only and misses some. The sample lists around 20,000 clones, around 89% occurring once. Sequencing was carried out using peripheral blood. These receptors were collected from a woman aged 60-75 years with active COVID-19. Each CDR3 is given with its conserved first and last residue. D genes are given only for firm matches. Expanded clones get a size class; other rows say once, few or many, or leave the size out.

TGTGCCAGCTCACCTATGGACAGGGGAGCAGATACGCAGTATTTT	CASSPMDRGADTQYF	-	TRBD1	TRBJ2-3	TRBV18
TGTGCCAGCAGCCGTGGGGGAGGGATACCACCGAACACCGGGGAGCTGTTTTTT	CASSRGGGIPPNTGELFF	-	TRBD2	TRBJ2-2	TRBV7-9
TGTGCCAGCAGCCAACAGGGTACGGGGAGTCAGCCCCAGCATTTT	CASSQQGTGSQPQHF	-	-	TRBJ1-5	TRBV2
TGCGCCAGCAGCTTGCATACAGGGGGTACGAATTCACCCCTCCACTTT	CASSLHTGGTNSPLHF	once	TRBD1	TRBJ1-6	TRBV5-1
TGTGCCTGCTCACACCGCCGGGACAACTACAATGAGCAGTTCTTC	CACSHRRDNYNEQFF	-	-	TRBJ2-1	TRBV7-9
TGTGCCAGCAGCGTATTCAGGCAGGCCAACTCTGGAAACACCATATATTTT	CASSVFRQANSGNTIYF	once	-	TRBJ1-3	TRBV9
TGTGCCAGCAGTTACGTTCAGGACACCGGGGAGCTGTTTTTT	CASSYVQDTGELFF	-	-	TRBJ2-2	TRBV6-5
TGTGCCAGCAGTCTAAGACAGGGGGCAGCCATATATTTT	CASSLRQGAAIYF	-	TRBD1	TRBJ1-3	TRBV12-3/TRBV12-4
TGTGCCAGCTCACCCGAGACAGGGGCTAATTCACCCCTCCACTTT	CASSPETGANSPLHF	-	TRBD1	TRBJ1-6	TRBV18
TGCGCCAGCAGCTTTAGCGGGGGCTCCTACAATGAGCAGTTCTTC	CASSFSGGSYNEQFF	-	TRBD2	TRBJ2-1	TRBV5-1
TGTGCCAGCAGCCCGACAGGGGACGGCAATGAGCAGTTCTTC	CASSPTGDGNEQFF	-	TRBD1	TRBJ2-1	TRBV6-6
TGTGCCAGCTCAACATCAGATACGCAGTATTTT	CASSTSDTQYF	-	-	TRBJ2-3	TRBV18
TGCGCCAGCAGCCAAGATAGGGGAAGCTACTACGAGCAGTACTTC	CASSQDRGSYYEQYF	-	-	TRBJ2-7	TRBV4-1
TGTGCCAGCAGCTGGGGCCGAAAAAACAATAACTACGAGCAGTACTTC	CASSWGRKNNNYEQYF	-	-	TRBJ2-7	TRBV5-4
TGTGCCAGCAGTGCCGGGACAGGGGTGATAACCGGGGAGCTGTTTTTT	CASSAGTGVITGELFF	-	TRBD1	TRBJ2-2	TRBV6-1
TGTGCCAGCTCACCTGACAGGGGCGGGAATCAGCCCCAGCATTTT	CASSPDRGGNQPQHF	-	TRBD1	TRBJ1-5	TRBV18
TGCAGTGCTAGTTTCGTAGCGGGGAAGTCAGATACGCAGTATTTT	CSASFVAGKSDTQYF	once	TRBD2	TRBJ2-3	TRBV20-1
TGTGCCAGCAGCTCCCCGGGAAAACCAAGAGGGACTGAAGCTTTCTTT	CASSSPGKPRGTEAFF	-	-	TRBJ1-1	TRBV5-4
TGTGCCAGCAGTTGGCTAGCGGGGTTGAATACGCAGTATTTT	CASSWLAGLNTQYF	-	TRBD2	TRBJ2-3	TRBV6-2/TRBV6-3
TGCGCCAGCAGCACCGGGACAGGGGGTAATCAGCCCCAGCATTTT	CASSTGTGGNQPQHF	few	TRBD1	TRBJ1-5	TRBV10-1
TGTGCCAGCAGTAAACCCGGGACAGGGGGATACACCTTC	CASSKPGTGGYTF	-	TRBD1	TRBJ1-2	TRBV6-5
TGTGCCAGCAGTTGGCGACAGGGTAATTCACCCCTCCACTTT	CASSWRQGNSPLHF	-	TRBD1	TRBJ1-6	TRBV6-5
TGTGCCAGCAGCTTTGGGGGGTTTGACACCGGGGAGCTGTTTTTT	CASSFGGFDTGELFF	-	-	TRBJ2-2	TRBV5-4
TGTGCCAGCAGCGCCGGGACAGGGGAAGCTTTCTTT	CASSAGTGEAFF	-	TRBD1	TRBJ1-1	TRBV2
TGTGCCAGCACCGAGAGGGCTGGCTATGGCTACACCTTC	CASTERAGYGYTF	few	-	TRBJ1-2	TRBV2
TGTGCCAGCAGTGAGAGCAGGGGGGATAATGAAAAACTGTTTTTT	CASSESRGDNEKLFF	-	TRBD1	TRBJ1-4	TRBV6-1
TGTGCCACCAGTGATACTAGCGGGGTAAACACAGATACGCAGTATTTT	CATSDTSGVNTDTQYF	-	TRBD2	TRBJ2-3	TRBV24-1
TGCGCCAGCAGCACAGACTATGGCTACACCTTC	CASSTDYGYTF	-	-	TRBJ1-2	TRBV5-1
TGTGCCAGCAGCCGCGGGTCCGGGACAGGGGCTGCCAATGAGCAGTTCTTC	CASSRGSGTGAANEQFF	-	TRBD1	TRBJ2-1	TRBV11-3
TGTGCCAGCAGCCATCGGGACACTTCTAACTATGGCTACACCTTC	CASSHRDTSNYGYTF	-	-	TRBJ1-2	TRBV3-1/TRBV3-2
TGTGCCAGCTCACCACTTGTGACAGGGAACACCGGGGAGCTGTTTTTT	CASSPLVTGNTGELFF	-	-	TRBJ2-2	TRBV18
TGCGCCAGCAGTGAGTCCACAGGGATGAACACTGAAGCTTTCTTT	CASSESTGMNTEAFF	once	-	TRBJ1-1	TRBV10-1
TGTGCTAGTGGTTCCGTAGCGGGGTCCTACAATGAGCAGTTCTTC	CASGSVAGSYNEQFF	-	TRBD2	TRBJ2-1	TRBV12-5
TGTGCCAGCAGCCTTGGGGGCAGGGACCATGGCTACACCTTC	CASSLGGRDHGYTF	-	-	TRBJ1-2	TRBV7-2
TGTGCCAGCAGCCTAGCGTTCTCCTACGAGCAGTACTTC	CASSLAFSYEQYF	-	-	TRBJ2-7	TRBV6-5
TGCGCCAGCAGCTTCGGGGGGCGCTTGGGCACAGATACGCAGTATTTT	CASSFGGRLGTDTQYF	-	-	TRBJ2-3	TRBV5-1
TGTGCCACCAGCTCTTTAACCGCAGGGTCTGAAGCTTTCTTT	CATSSLTAGSEAFF	-	-	TRBJ1-1	TRBV15
TGTGCCAGCAGTTTGTCAGGGTTTAATCAGCCCCAGCATTTT	CASSLSGFNQPQHF	-	-	TRBJ1-5	TRBV27
TGTGCCAGCAGCGGGATTCTCACTAGCGGAACCTACGAGCAGTACTTC	CASSGILTSGTYEQYF	-	TRBD2	TRBJ2-7	TRBV7-4
TGTGCCAGCAGTGAAGCGCGAGTTAACACTGAAGCTTTCTTT	CASSEARVNTEAFF	-	-	TRBJ1-1	TRBV6-1
TGCGCCAGCAGCCGGGAGGGGAGCGGGGGGAGGTACGAGCAGTACTTC	CASSREGSGGRYEQYF	-	TRBD2	TRBJ2-7	TRBV5-1
TGTGCCAGCAAGCCTTGGGACTACACAGATACGCAGTATTTT	CASKPWDYTDTQYF	-	TRBD2	TRBJ2-3	TRBV2
TGCGCCAGCAGCTCGGCCGGGGGCTACAATGAGCAGTTCTTC	CASSSAGGYNEQFF	-	-	TRBJ2-1	TRBV5-1
TGTGCCAGTAGCCACGGGGGGAATGAGCAGTTCTTC	CASSHGGNEQFF	-	TRBD2	TRBJ2-1	TRBV19
TGTGCCACCAGTGAAGGGGGACAGGGGGCTTTTGGGGAGACCCAGTACTTC	CATSEGGQGAFGETQYF	-	TRBD1	TRBJ2-5	TRBV24-1
TGCGCCAGCAGCTTAGACAGGGGCGCAGGAGAAAAACTGTTTTTT	CASSLDRGAGEKLFF	-	TRBD1	TRBJ1-4	TRBV5-1
TGTGCCAGCTCACTGGGGGCAGGAGAGACCCAGTACTTC	CASSLGAGETQYF	-	-	TRBJ2-5	TRBV18
TGCGCCAGCAGCTCCACGACAGTGAACACTGAAGCTTTCTTT	CASSSTTVNTEAFF	-	-	TRBJ1-1	TRBV5-1
TGTGCCAGCAGCCAAGATCTCCAGACAGGGAACTATGGCTACACCTTC	CASSQDLQTGNYGYTF	-	TRBD1	TRBJ1-2	TRBV3-1/TRBV3-2
TGCAGCGTAGCCCAGACAGGGTACACTGAAGCTTTCTTT	CSVAQTGYTEAFF	-	TRBD1	TRBJ1-1	TRBV29-1
TGTGCCAGCAGAAGCGGGGATGGGGAAAAACTGTTTTTT	CASRSGDGEKLFF	-	-	TRBJ1-4	TRBV3-1/TRBV3-2
TGTGCCAGCACTCACAGGGGGCGGGCCGGGGAGCTGTTTTTT	CASTHRGRAGELFF	-	TRBD1	TRBJ2-2	TRBV6-5
TGTGCCAGCACCGTTTTACAGGGAGCGGGGGCCAACGTCCTGACTTTC	CASTVLQGAGANVLTF	-	-	TRBJ2-6	TRBV27
TGTGCCAGCAGCCTCCGGGACAGGGCTGGCTACACCTTC	CASSLRDRAGYTF	-	TRBD1	TRBJ1-2	TRBV7-2